This passage covers 18 T cell receptor beta chains from one sample sequenced in a study of monozygotic twins with cystic fibrosis. The protocol was immunoSEQ multiplex PCR, while the TCRdb copy is restricted to in-frame clones and leaves out a portion. The profile shows tens of thousands of clones, 85% to 90% of them singletons. The sequencing input was blood. The receptors derive from a woman under 40 with cystic fibrosis.

The chain carries TRBV29-1 and TRBJ1-4; TRBD1 aligns across 8 bases. Trimming cost V 6 bases and J 5 bases; bases outside gene matches: 11. Germline assignment: CDR1 SQVTM and CDR2 ANQGSEA. The CDR3 has 15 amino acids. The CDR3 loop reads CSVSGGQGANEKLFF. The CDR3 coding sequence is TGCAGCGTGTCGGGGGGGCAGGGGGCAAATGAAAAACTGTTTTTT. Variable domain in full (rest from reference TRBV29-1 and TRBJ1-4): SAVISQKPSRDICQRGTSLTIQCQVDSQVTMMFWYRQQPGQSLTLIATANQGSEATYESGFVIDKFPISRPNLTFSTLTVSNMSPEDSSIYLCSVSGGQGANEKLFFGSGTQLSVL.

The chain recombines TRBV5-1 with TRBJ2-1; 11 bases are shared with TRBD2. V lost 4 bases and J lost 0; bases outside the gene matches: 9. The CDR3 has 18 amino acids. Germline V gene data show CDR1 as SGHRS and CDR2 as YFSETQ. Here the CDR3 reads CASSTGTSGTSSYNEQFF. For the CDR3, the DNA is TGCGCCAGCAGCACCGGGACTAGCGGCACGAGCTCCTACAATGAGCAGTTCTTC.

The rearrangement uses TRBV25-1 and TRBJ2-1, with TRBD2 matching over 7 bases. Germline lookup yields CDR1 MGHDK and CDR2 SYGVNS. This CDR3 region has 16 residues. J was trimmed by 8 bases and V by 7 bases; bases with no gene match: 17. Written as DNA, the CDR3 is TGTGCCAGCACCGAAGGCCGACTAGCCGTCGGAGATGAGCAGTTCTTC. Translated: CASTEGRLAVGDEQFF.

The V call is TRBV28, the J call TRBJ2-7, with 8 bases identical to TRBD1. The length of the CDR3 is 17 residues. CDR1 and CDR2 from the germline V gene are MDHEN and SYDVKM. J gave up 3 bases and V 5 bases, and 15 bases lay outside the gene matches. In nucleotides, the CDR3 is TGTGCCAGCAGTAGTATACAGGGGGTTAGGTGGGGCTACGAGCAGTACTTC. Residues: CASSSIQGVRWGYEQYF.

This chain joins TRBV30 and TRBJ2-7; D is undetermined. CDR1 is GTSNPN and CDR2 is SVGIG in the germline V gene (reference sequence). The germline V and J ends were trimmed by 5 bases and 7 bases, with 15 bases remaining between them. This CDR3 has 12 amino acids. The CDR3 sequence is CAWAIPDGEQYF. The CDR3 nucleotides are TGTGCCTGGGCTATCCCGGACGGGGAGCAGTACTTC.

V usage is TRBV2 and J usage is TRBJ2-7, with D tentatively TRBD2 (6 bases). The ends were cut back, 7 bases at V and 1 base at J, with 14 bases in the middle. Per the germline V gene, CDR1 is SNHLY and CDR2 is FYNNEI. This CDR3 has 14 amino acids. The CDR3 nucleotides read TGTGCCAGCAACTCGGGGGTCTCTTCCTACGAGCAGTACTTC. It is translated as CASNSGVSSYEQYF.

The chain couples TRBV7-9 to TRBJ2-1, with D perhaps being TRBD1 or TRBD2 (5 bases each). Trimming left V 2 bases short and J 7 bases short, with 9 bases between. The germline V gene has CDR1 SEHNR and CDR2 FQNEAQ (reference sequence). The CDR3 runs 13 residues. The CDR3 here is CASSLRGLNEQFF. The CDR3 nucleotides read TGTGCCAGCAGCTTACGGGGCCTAAATGAGCAGTTCTTC.

This chain connects TRBV4-3 to TRBJ1-1; D is uncertain. Trimming took 1 base from V and 10 from J, leaving 7 bases between them. The CDR3 runs to 11 residues. CDR1 is LGHNA and CDR2 is YSLEER in the germline V gene. CDR3 DNA: TGCGCCAGCAGCCAAGGAGTGGTAGCTTTCTTT. It encodes CASSQGVVAFF.

Only one count was recorded for this clone. The chain couples TRBV12-5 to TRBJ1-2; TRBD1 might be the D (5 bases). V was clipped by 5 bases and J by 4 bases, with 11 bases between them. There are 13 residues in the CDR3. Germline V gives CDR1 LGHNT, CDR2 FRNRAP. The CDR3 DNA follows: TGTGCTAGTGGTCCCGGGACTGTCTATGGCTACACCTTC. Encoded protein: CASGPGTVYGYTF.

The chain joins TRBV4-1 to TRBJ1-5, with D maybe TRBD1 (5 bases). Trimming took 4 bases from V and 0 from J, leaving 13 bases between them. Germline assignment: CDR1 MGHRA and CDR2 YSYEKL. The CDR3 has 16 amino acids. The CDR3 DNA reads as TGCGCCAGCAGCCGGATACAGACAGTTAGCAATCAGCCCCAGCATTTT. It translates to CASSRIQTVSNQPQHF.

This chain connects TRBV21-1 to TRBJ2-7; TRBD2 reflects the table's D call only, with no check against the DNA. TRBV21-1 is a documented pseudogene. The CDR3 has 14 amino acids. CDR3 sequence: CASFSRDYSYEQYF. The CDR3 nucleotides are TGTGCCAGCTTTAGCCGGGACTACTCCTACGAGCAGTACTTC.

V usage is TRBV2 and J usage is TRBJ2-1; D not certain. The germline V gene encodes CDR1 SNHLY and CDR2 FYNNEI. V was clipped by 7 bases and J by 8 bases, with 15 bases between them. CDR3 size: 13 residues. The CDR3: CASMEFASHEQFF. CDR3 in DNA: TGTGCCAGCATGGAATTTGCATCGCATGAGCAGTTCTTC. Drawing the rest from reference TRBV2 and TRBJ2-1, the complete variable domain is EPEVTQTPSHQVTQMGQEVILRCVPISNHLYFYWYRQILGQKVEFLVSFYNNEISEKSEIFDDQFSVERPDGSNFTLKIRSTKLEDSAMYFCASMEFASHEQFFGPGTRLTVL.

The genes are TRBV5-1 and TRBJ1-2; D gene ambiguous. The V and J ends lost 3 bases and 0 bases respectively, with 6 bases between them. There are 13 residues in the CDR3. Germline CDR1 SGHRS, CDR2 YFSETQ. The CDR3 is CASSWEANYGYTF. CDR3 nucleotide sequence: TGCGCCAGCAGCTGGGAAGCTAACTATGGCTACACCTTC.

V usage is TRBV7-9 and J usage is TRBJ1-2; TRBD1 matches at 7 bases. CDR3 length: 14 amino acids. The J segment lost 4 bases and the V segment lost 4 bases, leaving 6 bases of the junction unmatched. CDR1 and CDR2 from the germline V gene are SEHNR and FQNEAQ (reference sequence). CDR3 DNA sequence: TGTGCCAGCAGCTCCCGGGACAGCTTCTATGGCTACACCTTC. This sequence encodes CASSSRDSFYGYTF.

A word on this clone: The junction departs from the called germline gene at one end, perhaps through a read error. The rearrangement uses TRBV7-9 and TRBJ1-1; D is undetermined. From germline, CDR1 is SEHNR and CDR2 FQNEAQ (reference sequence). The length of the CDR3 is 12 residues. The CDR3 DNA follows: TGTGCCAGCAGCTTAGTTAACAATGAAGCTTTCTTT. The encoded protein is CASSLVNNEAFF.

The chain couples TRBV4-2 to TRBJ1-2; a possible D gene is TRBD1 (6 bases). Germline assignment: CDR1 LGHNA and CDR2 YNFKEQ. The CDR3 runs to 14 residues. V dropped 5 bases and J dropped 7 bases, with 17 bases sitting between them. CDR3 sequence (DNA): TGTGCCAGCAGCAGAGAAACAGGGTCTTTTGGCTACACCTTC. Its translation: CASSRETGSFGYTF.

This chain uses TRBV9 with TRBJ1-5, with D possibly matching TRBD1 (6 bases). Germline assignment: CDR1 SGDLS and CDR2 YYNGEE. This CDR3 comprises 16 residues. Trimming pared 4 bases from V and 2 bases from J, leaving 16 bases between. The CDR3 region is CASSLLQGRGNQPQHF. The CDR3 DNA follows: TGTGCCAGCAGCTTATTACAGGGCAGGGGCAATCAGCCCCAGCATTTT.

V gene TRBV7-2 combines with J gene TRBJ2-5; either TRBD1 or TRBD2 may supply D (5 bases each). V dropped 1 base and J dropped 5 bases, with 17 bases sitting between them. Germline CDR1 SGHTA, CDR2 FQGNSA. The CDR3 runs 16 residues. This chain's CDR3 is CASSLEGPASGETQYF. For the CDR3, the DNA is TGTGCCAGCAGCTTAGAGGGACCGGCTAGTGGGGAGACCCAGTACTTC.